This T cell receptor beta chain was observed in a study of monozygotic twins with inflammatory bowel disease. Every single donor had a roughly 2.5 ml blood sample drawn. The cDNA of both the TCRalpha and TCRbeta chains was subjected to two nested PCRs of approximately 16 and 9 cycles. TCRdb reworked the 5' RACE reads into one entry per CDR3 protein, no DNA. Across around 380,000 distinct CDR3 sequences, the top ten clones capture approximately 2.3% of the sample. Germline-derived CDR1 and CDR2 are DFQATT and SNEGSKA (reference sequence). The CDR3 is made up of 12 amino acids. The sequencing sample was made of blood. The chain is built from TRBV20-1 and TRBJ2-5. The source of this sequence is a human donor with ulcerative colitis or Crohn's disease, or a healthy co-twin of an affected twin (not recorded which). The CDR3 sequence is CSASWGQETQYF.